This T cell receptor beta chain is drawn from a study of blood T cell repertoires in COVID-19. Study-level information: Whether acute or convalescent, the COVID-19 samples came from the United States, Italy and Spain. Sample material is recorded as cDNA or gDNA derived from T cells, B-cell-depleted T cells, or PBMCs.

Per the original methods: Reference gene primer amplification gave nucleated cell count estimates. Measured with immunoSEQ multiplex PCR; TCRdb has only the in-frame clones, and not every one. The DNA was the basis for D and trimming; V, J and clone size are from that table. Of approximately 110,000 clones in the sample, approximately 79% are singletons; the top ten hold 20%. The V gene's germline CDR1 is LGHDT and CDR2 YNNKEL (reference sequence). V was cut by 3 bases and J by 5 bases, with 16 bases left in between. This CDR3 contains 16 residues. The sequencing sample was made of peripheral blood. This clonotype originated in a man aged 65 to 79 with active or convalescent COVID-19. V usage is TRBV3-1 (or the pseudogene TRBV3-2) and J usage is TRBJ1-4; D ambiguous. This CDR3 is CASSQRQPGGNEKLFF. CDR3 DNA sequence: TGTGCCAGCAGCCAGAGGCAGCCCGGCGGAAATGAAAAACTGTTTTTT.